This TCR beta chain was recovered during a study of T-cell memory formation after mild COVID-19. This clonotype has a handful of counts. No antigen is known for it. The CDR3 is made up of 14 amino acids. V lost 6 bases and J 1 base, leaving 10 bases between the germline ends. Regarding the study as a whole: Day 15 to 85 contracting clones showed balanced CD4/CD8; later expanders leaned CD4+.

TCRdb passed the 5' RACE reads through MiXCR, listing each CDR3 protein once. The data show roughly 400,000 distinct CDR3 sequences, 24% seen once. Sample: PBMCs or a T cell subset sorted from them (not recorded which). The source is an adult woman who had mild COVID-19 (a few samples of this study predate the infection). Cell type and time point are not known. The chain employs TRBV12-3 or TRBV12-4 and TRBJ2-4, with D tentatively TRBD1 (6 bases). CDR3 residues: CASRPQGAKNIQYF. CDR3 sequence (DNA): TGTGCCAGCAGGCCCCAGGGGGCCAAAAACATTCAGTACTTC.